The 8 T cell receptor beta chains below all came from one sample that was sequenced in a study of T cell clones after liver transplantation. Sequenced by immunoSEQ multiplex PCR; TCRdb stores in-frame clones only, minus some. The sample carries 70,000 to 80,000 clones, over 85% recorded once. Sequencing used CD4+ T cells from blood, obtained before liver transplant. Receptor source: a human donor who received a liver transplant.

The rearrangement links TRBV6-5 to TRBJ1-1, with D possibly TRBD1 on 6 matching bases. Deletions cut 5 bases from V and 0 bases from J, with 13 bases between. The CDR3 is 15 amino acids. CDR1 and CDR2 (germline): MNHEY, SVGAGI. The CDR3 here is CASSQLQGMNTEAFF. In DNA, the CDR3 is TGTGCCAGCAGTCAACTACAGGGAATGAACACTGAAGCTTTCTTT.

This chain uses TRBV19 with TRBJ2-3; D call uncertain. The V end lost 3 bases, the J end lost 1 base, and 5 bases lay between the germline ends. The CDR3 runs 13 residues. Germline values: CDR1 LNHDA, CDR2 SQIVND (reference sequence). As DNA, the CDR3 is TGTGCCAGTAGTATTAGAGGCACAGATACGCAGTATTTT. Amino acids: CASSIRGTDTQYF.

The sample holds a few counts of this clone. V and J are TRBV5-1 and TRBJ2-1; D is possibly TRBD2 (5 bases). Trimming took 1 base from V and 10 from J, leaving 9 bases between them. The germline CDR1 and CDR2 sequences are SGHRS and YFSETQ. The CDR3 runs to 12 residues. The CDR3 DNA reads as TGCGCCAGCAGCTTGCGGGGTCTCGAGCAGTTCTTC. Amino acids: CASSLRGLEQFF.

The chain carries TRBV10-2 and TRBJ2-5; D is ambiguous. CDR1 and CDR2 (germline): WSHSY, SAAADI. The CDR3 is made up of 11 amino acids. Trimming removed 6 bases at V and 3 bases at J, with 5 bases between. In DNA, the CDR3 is TGCGCCAGCAGGTACAAAGAGACCCAGTACTTC. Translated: CASRYKETQYF.

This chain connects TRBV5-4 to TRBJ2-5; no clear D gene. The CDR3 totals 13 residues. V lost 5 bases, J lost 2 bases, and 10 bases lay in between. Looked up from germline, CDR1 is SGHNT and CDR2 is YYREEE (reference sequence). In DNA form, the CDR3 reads TGTGCCAGCAGTCCGTCTAGTCAAGAGACCCAGTACTTC. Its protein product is CASSPSSQETQYF.

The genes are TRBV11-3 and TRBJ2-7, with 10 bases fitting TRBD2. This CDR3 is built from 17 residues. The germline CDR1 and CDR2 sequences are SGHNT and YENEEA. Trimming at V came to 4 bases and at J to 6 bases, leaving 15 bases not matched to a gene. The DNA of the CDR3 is TGTGCCAGCAGCTCATCGGGGGCTAGCGGGAGAGACAGCGAGCAGTACTTC. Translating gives CASSSSGASGRDSEQYF.

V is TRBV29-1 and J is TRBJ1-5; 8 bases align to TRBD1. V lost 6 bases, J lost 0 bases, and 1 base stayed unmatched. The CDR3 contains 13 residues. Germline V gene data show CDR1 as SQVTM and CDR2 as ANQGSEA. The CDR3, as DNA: TGCAGCGTAGGACAGGGTAGCAATCAGCCCCAGCATTTT. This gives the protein CSVGQGSNQPQHF. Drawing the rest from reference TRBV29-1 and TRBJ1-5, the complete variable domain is SAVISQKPSRDICQRGTSLTIQCQVDSQVTMMFWYRQQPGQSLTLIATANQGSEATYESGFVIDKFPISRPNLTFSTLTVSNMSPEDSSIYLCSVGQGSNQPQHFGDGTRLSIL.

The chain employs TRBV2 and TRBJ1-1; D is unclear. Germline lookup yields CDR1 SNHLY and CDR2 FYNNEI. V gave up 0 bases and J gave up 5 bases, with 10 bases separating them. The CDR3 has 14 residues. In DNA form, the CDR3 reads TGTGCCAGCAGTGAAGCGCTTCGTCGGACTGAAGCTTTCTTT. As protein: CASSEALRRTEAFF.